These 20 T cell receptor beta chains were all obtained from the same sample, sequenced in a study of PD-1 blockade in classical Hodgkin lymphoma. All the patients suffered relapse after autologous stem cell transplantation, and brentuximab vedotin exposure differed. Sequencing was performed with immunoSEQ multiplex PCR; in TCRdb, only in-frame clones are kept and a portion is missing. The sample includes about 97,000 clones, roughly 84% of them seen just once. Sequenced here: peripheral blood mononuclear cells (PBMCs), sampled at baseline. These receptors were obtained from a human donor with classical Hodgkin lymphoma.

The CDR3 region has the DNA TGCGCCAGCAGCTTGGACGGGACTAGCTCGGATGAGCAGTTCTTC. Translated: CASSLDGTSSDEQFF. The V gene is TRBV5-1, the J gene TRBJ2-1; TRBD2 aligns across 9 bases. The CDR3 extends over 15 amino acids. J was trimmed by 8 bases and V by 0 bases; bases with no gene match: 6. Germline CDR1 and CDR2: SGHRS and YFSETQ.

This chain connects TRBV6-5 to TRBJ1-5, with D possibly TRBD1 on 5 matching bases. The CDR3 is 10 amino acids. Per germline, CDR1 MNHEY and CDR2 SVGAGI. Trimming removed 11 bases at V and 7 bases at J, with 9 bases between. The CDR3 coding sequence is TGTGCCGGGGGAAGGCAGCCCCAGCATTTT. Translating it yields CAGGRQPQHF.

This chain connects TRBV7-9 to TRBJ1-1; no reliable D call. CDR3 length: 13 amino acids. CDR1 is SEHNR, CDR2 FQNEAQ, per germline (reference sequence). The V and J ends lost 2 bases and 5 bases respectively, with 9 bases between them. CDR3 loop: CASSLSLLTEAFF. Written as DNA, the CDR3 is TGTGCCAGCAGCTTATCCCTATTGACTGAAGCTTTCTTT.

The chain combines TRBV27 with TRBJ2-7, with 7 bases identical to TRBD1. In germline, CDR1 is MNHEY, CDR2 SMNVEV (reference sequence). This CDR3 contains 14 residues. J lost 4 bases, V lost 6 bases, and 9 bases had no gene match. The DNA of the CDR3 is TGTGCCAGCAGCTACACCCGGGACAGTTACGAGCAGTACTTC. Translating it yields CASSYTRDSYEQYF.

The rearrangement links TRBV6-1 to TRBJ2-5; D is uncertain. The CDR3 totals 10 residues. Germline values: CDR1 MNHNS, CDR2 SASEGT. Trimming pared 8 bases from V and 4 bases from J, leaving 5 bases between. CDR3 in DNA: TGTGCCAGCCTGGGAGAGACCCAGTACTTC. Translating gives CASLGETQYF.

The chain recombines TRBV28 with TRBJ1-1, with 8 bases aligning to TRBD1. Per germline, CDR1 MDHEN and CDR2 SYDVKM. This CDR3 comprises 13 residues. V shed 7 bases, J shed 2 bases, and the junction held 3 bases outside the gene matches. The CDR3 loop is CASKDRANTEAFF. CDR3 DNA sequence: TGTGCCAGCAAGGACAGGGCCAACACTGAAGCTTTCTTT. Based on the CDR3 plus reference TRBV28 and TRBJ1-1, the full variable domain is DVKVTQSSRYLVKRTGEKVFLECVQDMDHENMFWYRQDPGLGLRLIYFSYDVKMKEKGDIPEGYSVSREKKERFSLILESASTNQTSMYLCASKDRANTEAFFGQGTRLTVV.

The chain joins TRBV5-1 to TRBJ2-1, with D perhaps given as TRBD1 or TRBD2 (5 bases each). V dropped 2 bases and J dropped 9 bases, with 18 bases sitting between them. This CDR3 spans 15 amino acids. Germline V gene lookup returns CDR1 SGHRS and CDR2 YFSETQ. CDR3 amino acids: CASSFLDLGTAEQFF. DNA for the CDR3: TGCGCCAGCAGCTTCTTAGACCTCGGGACCGCTGAGCAGTTCTTC.

This rearrangement joins TRBV11-2 to TRBJ2-7; TRBD1 is a possible D gene (6 bases). Germline assignment: CDR1 SGHAT and CDR2 FQNNGV. V was clipped by 6 bases and J by 2 bases, with 17 bases between them. There are 15 residues in the CDR3. CDR3 residues: CASRTRSRQAYEQYF. DNA of the CDR3: TGTGCCAGCAGGACCCGAAGCAGACAGGCCTACGAGCAGTACTTC.

This chain uses TRBV7-2 with TRBJ2-1, with 8 nucleotides matching TRBD1. V lost 5 bases, J lost 0 bases, and 3 bases stayed unmatched. Germline values: CDR1 SGHTA, CDR2 FQGNSA. The CDR3 length is 15 residues. Here the CDR3 reads CASSRTGGSYNEQFF. CDR3 nucleotides: TGTGCCAGCAGCCGTACAGGGGGCTCCTACAATGAGCAGTTCTTC.

The V gene is TRBV28, the J gene TRBJ2-1; 10 bases are a match to TRBD1. The CDR3 totals 13 residues. J lost 9 bases, V lost 8 bases, and 7 bases had no gene match. Germline assignment: CDR1 MDHEN and CDR2 SYDVKM. CDR3 sequence reads: CASSGTGEGEQFF. DNA of the CDR3: TGTGCCAGCTCAGGGACAGGGGAGGGTGAGCAGTTCTTC. Looking up the rest from reference TRBV28 and TRBJ2-1 gives the full variable domain: DVKVTQSSRYLVKRTGEKVFLECVQDMDHENMFWYRQDPGLGLRLIYFSYDVKMKEKGDIPEGYSVSREKKERFSLILESASTNQTSMYLCASSGTGEGEQFFGPGTRLTVL.

The V and J genes are TRBV9 and TRBJ2-1, with TRBD1 as a possible D gene (6 bases). The CDR3 totals 17 residues. Germline CDR1 and CDR2: SGDLS and YYNGEE. Trimming took 3 bases from V and 2 from J, leaving 18 bases between them. The CDR3 DNA reads TGTGCCAGCAGCGCACGGGACAAATCTTTTCCCTACAATGAGCAGTTCTTC. Its translation is CASSARDKSFPYNEQFF.

This chain links TRBV29-1 with TRBJ2-5; D possibly corresponds to TRBD2 (6 bases). This CDR3 region has 13 residues. V lost 3 bases and J lost 5, with 13 bases in between. Germline CDR1 is SQVTM and CDR2 is ANQGSEA. In DNA, the CDR3 is TGCAGCGTTGAGGCTAGCGTTTGGGAGACCCAGTACTTC. Amino acid sequence: CSVEASVWETQYF.

The chain links TRBV6-4 to TRBJ2-1; TRBD1 matches 8 bases. Germline V gene lookup returns CDR1 MRHNA and CDR2 SNTAGT. This CDR3 has 20 residues. V lost 4 bases to trimming and J lost 3 bases; unmatched junction nucleotides: 20. In nucleotides, the CDR3 is TGTGCCAGCAGTGCCGGGGACAGGACGGGAGTCCCCTGTATCTACAATGAGCAGTTCTTC. Protein product: CASSAGDRTGVPCIYNEQFF.

The chain is built from TRBV9 and TRBJ2-7; 7 bases are shared with TRBD1. This CDR3 is built from 14 residues. Germline-derived CDR1 and CDR2 are SGDLS and YYNGEE. Trimming cost V 0 bases and J 4 bases; bases outside gene matches: 4. CDR3 residues: CASSVGDSLYEQYF. CDR3 coding DNA: TGTGCCAGCAGCGTAGGGGACAGCTTATACGAGCAGTACTTC.

The genes are TRBV5-1 and TRBJ1-1; D remains ambiguous. This CDR3 is built from 13 residues. The V end was cut by 1 base, the J end by 4 bases, with 8 bases between. Germline V gives CDR1 SGHRS, CDR2 YFSETQ. The CDR3 protein is CASSLRGGTEAFF. The CDR3 nucleotides read TGCGCCAGCAGCTTGAGAGGAGGCACTGAAGCTTTCTTT. The full variable domain, completed using reference TRBV5-1 and TRBJ1-1, is KAGVTQTPRYLIKTRGQQVTLSCSPISGHRSVSWYQQTPGQGLQFLFEYFSETQRNKGNFPGRFSGRQFSNSRSEMNVSTLELGDSALYLCASSLRGGTEAFFGQGTRLTVV.

CDR3: CASSLGQGEETQYF. Here the CDR3 DNA reads TGTGCCAGCAGCTTAGGGCAGGGCGAAGAGACCCAGTACTTC. The chain carries TRBV7-9 and TRBJ2-5; tentatively, D is TRBD1 (5 bases). Germline-derived CDR1 and CDR2 are SEHNR and FQNEAQ (reference sequence). The V end lost 1 base, the J end lost 3 bases, and 9 bases lay between the germline ends. The CDR3 sequence is 14 residues long.

The rearrangement links TRBV28 to TRBJ1-2; D call uncertain. CDR3 length: 15 residues. Germline CDR1 is MDHEN and CDR2 is SYDVKM. V lost 5 bases to trimming and J lost 8 bases, with 21 bases between them. In DNA form, the CDR3 reads TGTGCCAGCAGTCTAGGCAGGTTTAGTCTTGGGGGCTACACCTTC. Amino acid sequence: CASSLGRFSLGGYTF.

The V call is TRBV6-6, the J call TRBJ2-5; 8 bases line up with TRBD2. After removal of 2 bases from V and 5 bases from J, the junction contained 4 bases not matched to a gene. This CDR3 has 14 amino acids. Per the germline V gene, CDR1 is MNHNY and CDR2 is SVGAGI (reference sequence). As DNA, the CDR3 is TGTGCCAGCAGTTACGGCCGGGGGGGGGAGACCCAGTACTTC. The encoded protein is CASSYGRGGETQYF.

This clone appeared once. The chain links TRBV29-1 to TRBJ1-2; 8 bases line up with TRBD1. The ends lost 2 bases at V and 7 bases at J; junction bases unmatched: 6. CDR3 length: 13 residues. Germline V CDR1 and CDR2: SQVTM, ANQGSEA. The CDR3 reads CSVESGGAGGYTF. CDR3 DNA: TGCAGCGTTGAATCAGGGGGCGCGGGTGGCTACACCTTC. The full variable domain, in which reference TRBV29-1 and TRBJ1-2 provide the parts outside the CDR3, is SAVISQKPSRDICQRGTSLTIQCQVDSQVTMMFWYRQQPGQSLTLIATANQGSEATYESGFVIDKFPISRPNLTFSTLTVSNMSPEDSSIYLCSVESGGAGGYTFGSGTRLTVV.

The chain couples TRBV11-2 to TRBJ1-1, with D uncertain. The CDR3 extends over 13 amino acids. Germline V gene data show CDR1 as SGHAT and CDR2 as FQNNGV. The V and J ends lost 5 bases and 3 bases respectively, with 10 bases between them. CDR3 DNA sequence: TGTGCCAGCAGCCCACGGTCGGACACTGAAGCTTTCTTT. Translating gives CASSPRSDTEAFF.